The 14 T cell receptor beta chains presented below share a single source sample, sequenced in a study of T cell repertoires in cytomegalovirus infection. Using its own MiXCR run on the reads, TCRdb lists one record per CDR3 protein. Of more than 200,000 distinct CDR3 sequences in the sample, approximately 8.3% were seen once. The source material was PBMCs. The receptors originated from a human donor in good health (CMV status not recorded). Some clones in this sample may be carry-over from other donors' samples.

This clonotype was counted many times. The chain combines TRBV7-2 with TRBJ2-6; TRBD2 might be the D (7 bases). V lost 6 bases and J lost 0, with 15 bases in between. In germline, CDR1 is SGHTA, CDR2 FQGNSA. CDR3 size: 17 residues. CDR3 sequence (DNA): TGTGCCAGCAGTGGGAGGGGGGCCTCCTCTGGGGCCAACGTCCTGACTTTC. Its translation: CASSGRGASSGANVLTF. Based on the CDR3 plus reference TRBV7-2 and TRBJ2-6, the full variable domain is GAGVSQSPSNKVTEKGKDVELRCDPISGHTALYWYRQSLGQGLEFLIYFQGNSAPDKSGLPSDRFSAERTGGSVSTLTIQRTQQEDSAVYLCASSGRGASSGANVLTFGAGSRLTVL.

This clonotype has a count of ten or more. This chain joins TRBV7-2 and TRBJ1-5; tentatively, D is TRBD1 (5 bases). V lost 1 base, J lost 11 bases, and 15 bases lay in between. In germline, CDR1 is SGHTA, CDR2 FQGNSA. The CDR3 runs to 14 residues. CDR3 in DNA: TGTGCCAGCAGCTTAGATGCGCTGCGGGGGGCCCAGCATTTT. Translation gives CASSLDALRGAQHF.

This clonotype has a handful of counts. V and J are TRBV29-1 and TRBJ2-5; a weak D match, TRBD2 (5 bases). The V end lost 5 bases, the J end lost 5 bases, and 15 bases lay between the germline ends. The CDR3 is made up of 13 amino acids. CDR1 and CDR2 (germline): SQVTM, ANQGSEA. DNA of the CDR3: TGCAGCGTTAGGGAGTCTGGAAGGGAGACCCAGTACTTC. This encodes CSVRESGRETQYF.

This clonotype occurred a few times. The rearrangement links TRBV12-3 or TRBV12-4 to TRBJ1-1; 8 nucleotides align to TRBD1. V shed 5 bases and J 1 base; nucleotides not matched to a gene: 9. CDR3 length: 16 residues. CDR3 nucleotides: TGTGCCAGCAGTACGCTACAGGGGGTCCCGAACACTGAAGCTTTCTTT. Its protein is CASSTLQGVPNTEAFF.

The V call is TRBV5-4, the J call TRBJ2-6, with a tentative D call TRBD2 (6 bases). Trimming cost V 0 bases and J 0 bases, with 10 bases left between them. The CDR3 spans 17 residues. Germline assignment: CDR1 SGHNT and CDR2 YYREEE (reference sequence). The CDR3, as DNA: TGTGCCAGCAGCTTGGGGCTGGGGGGCTCTGGGGCCAACGTCCTGACTTTC. Translation gives CASSLGLGGSGANVLTF. The full variable domain, in which reference TRBV5-4 and TRBJ2-6 provide the parts outside the CDR3, is ETGVTQSPTHLIKTRGQQVTLRCSSQSGHNTVSWYQQALGQGPQFIFQYYREEENGRGNFPPRFSGLQFPNYSSELNVNALELDDSALYLCASSLGLGGSGANVLTFGAGSRLTVL.

This clonotype occurred many times. The chain couples TRBV28 to TRBJ2-1, with a tentative D call TRBD2 (5 bases). This CDR3 has 13 amino acids. The V gene lost 6 bases and the J gene lost 7 bases, with 13 bases spanning the gap. Looked up from germline, CDR1 is MDHEN and CDR2 is SYDVKM. CDR3 in amino acids: CASRQPRRNEQFF. The CDR3 DNA reads as TGTGCCAGCAGACAACCCAGGAGGAATGAGCAGTTCTTC.

The J gene is TRBJ2-3, the V gene TRBV5-6, with 14 bases identical to TRBD2. This CDR3 has 16 amino acids. CDR1 SGHDT and CDR2 YYEEEE come from the germline V gene. Trimming took 2 bases from V and 10 from J; bases not matched to a gene: 9. The CDR3 nucleotides read TGTGCCAGCAGCTTCCGGACTAGCGGGGGGCCCCAAGCGCAGTATTTT. Protein sequence: CASSFRTSGGPQAQYF.

The chain employs TRBV7-6 and TRBJ2-1; 10 bases map to TRBD2. This CDR3 spans 16 amino acids. Losses at the gene ends were 0 bases for V and 9 bases for J; bases not matched to a gene: 8. The germline gives CDR1 SGHVS, CDR2 FNYEAQ. The CDR3 protein is CASSLAQAGGPAEQFF. CDR3 sequence (DNA): TGTGCCAGCAGCTTAGCCCAAGCGGGAGGGCCGGCTGAGCAGTTCTTC.

This clonotype was found many times. This chain links TRBV7-2 with TRBJ2-7, with D hard to call. The V gene's germline CDR1 is SGHTA and CDR2 FQGNSA. Trimming pared 5 bases from V and 2 bases from J, leaving 13 bases between. CDR3 size: 14 residues. CDR3 bases: TGTGCCAGCAGCGCGATACTGGATCCCTACGAGCAGTACTTC. Translating it yields CASSAILDPYEQYF.

The sample holds a few counts of this clonotype. The chain employs TRBV20-1 and TRBJ2-7; TRBD2 agrees at 12 bases. The CDR3 is 13 residues long. V shed 2 bases, J shed 5 bases, and the junction held 1 base outside the gene matches. CDR1 is DFQATT and CDR2 is SNEGSKA in the germline V gene (reference sequence). CDR3 loop: CSARRTSGNEQYF. CDR3 DNA: TGCAGTGCTAGAAGGACTAGCGGGAACGAGCAGTACTTC.

The V call is TRBV19, the J call TRBJ2-1; D gene unclear. The CDR3 runs 11 residues. Trimming took off 3 bases at V and 12 bases at J, with 9 bases between the two ends. Germline lookup yields CDR1 LNHDA and CDR2 SQIVND (reference sequence). CDR3 sequence reads: CASSIGQRQFF. In DNA, the CDR3 is TGTGCCAGTAGTATTGGGCAACGGCAGTTCTTC.

This clonotype occurred many times. The chain is built from TRBV7-9 and TRBJ1-1; D not certain. This CDR3 spans 13 amino acids. Germline loops: CDR1 SEHNR, CDR2 FQNEAQ (reference sequence). Trimming removed 1 base from V and 1 base from J, with 4 bases in between. The CDR3 region has the DNA TGTGCCAGCAGCTTAGGTGCGAACACTGAAGCTTTCTTT. Its protein product is CASSLGANTEAFF.

This clonotype was detected only a few times. The V call is TRBV28, the J call TRBJ1-2; the match to TRBD1 covers 7 bases. This CDR3 spans 16 amino acids. Germline lookup yields CDR1 MDHEN and CDR2 SYDVKM. J was trimmed by 1 base and V by 6 bases; bases with no gene match: 11. CDR3 DNA sequence: TGTGCCAGCAGCATAGGACAGGAACGATTTAACTATGGCTACACCTTC. This gives the protein CASSIGQERFNYGYTF.

The rearrangement joins TRBV9 to TRBJ2-5; D is perhaps TRBD1 (6 bases). V shed 4 bases and J shed 5 bases, with 18 bases lying between them. The CDR3 runs 15 residues. Germline CDR1 is SGDLS and CDR2 is YYNGEE. CDR3 sequence: CASSSMGDRRETQYF. The CDR3 nucleotides read TGTGCCAGCAGCTCGATGGGAGACAGGAGGGAGACCCAGTACTTC. The whole variable domain, filled in from reference TRBV9 and TRBJ2-5, reads DSGVTQTPKHLITATGQRVTLRCSPRSGDLSVYWYQQSLDQGLQFLIQYYNGEERAKGNILERFSAQQFPDLHSELNLSSLELGDSALYFCASSSMGDRRETQYFGPGTRLLVL.